The 9 T cell receptor beta chains presented below share a single source sample, sequenced in a study of T cell responses to AZD1222 COVID-19 vaccine (dated by TCRdb to about 2021). Libraries were prepared through the immunoSEQ multiplex PCR assay. Here the immuneACCESS table is served through TCRdb, limited to in-frame sequences with V and J called. Missing clones are a known gap in these copies; in checked studies unresolved V genes cover under half, and the rest lacks a known reason. The sample table records about 99,000 clones; around 90% of these occur just once. Around 4.8% of the sample is held by the ten biggest clonotypes. Interpreted using the paper, the time point label stands for: baseline before first vaccination. Source: peripheral blood, taken on day 0 of AZD1222 vaccination. These TCRs come from an adult in good health.

This chain links TRBV10-3 with TRBJ1-2; unclear D gene. The CDR3 loop spans 13 amino acids. Trimming removed 7 bases from V and 4 bases from J, with 13 bases in between. Germline V lookup: CDR1 ENHRY, CDR2 SYGVKD. The CDR3 bases are TGTGCCATCATGCTGGGGAACGGCTATGGCTACACCTTC. It codes for CAIMLGNGYGYTF.

The table lists this clone with a few counts. The chain has TRBV18 and TRBJ1-5; D remains ambiguous. V was pared by 3 bases and J by 0 bases, with 18 bases between. CDR1 is KGHSH, CDR2 LQKENI, per germline. The CDR3 is made up of 18 amino acids. The DNA of the CDR3 is TGTGCCAGCTCACCGGCAGTTCATACATTTAATAGCAATCAGCCCCAGCATTTT. Protein product: CASSPAVHTFNSNQPQHF.

The J gene is TRBJ2-5, the V gene TRBV6-2 or TRBV6-3; 10 positions match TRBD2. Germline loops: CDR1 MNHEY, CDR2 SVGEGT. This CDR3 has 15 amino acids. The V and J ends lost 2 bases and 4 bases, in that order; junction bases with no gene match: 4. CDR3 in amino acids: CASSYDSGGAETQYF. The DNA for the CDR3 is TGTGCCAGCAGTTACGACAGCGGGGGGGCAGAGACCCAGTACTTC.

The chain combines TRBV24-1 with TRBJ1-5; D may be TRBD1 (6 bases). Germline V gives CDR1 KGHDR, CDR2 SFDVKD. The germline V and J ends were trimmed by 4 bases and 9 bases, with 18 bases remaining between them. The CDR3 is 15 residues long. CDR3 in amino acids: CATSDPRGGVGPQHF. The CDR3 nucleotides read TGTGCCACCAGTGACCCCAGGGGTGGGGTTGGGCCCCAGCATTTT.

The chain employs TRBV7-2 and TRBJ1-1, with D uncertain. Germline CDR1 reads SGHTA; CDR2 reads FQGNSA. The CDR3 covers 15 residues. The V and J ends lost 1 base and 8 bases respectively, with 17 bases between them. CDR3 amino acids: CASSLEGRIMAEAFF. The CDR3 nucleotides read TGTGCCAGCAGCTTAGAGGGCAGGATTATGGCGGAAGCTTTCTTT.

The chain's CDR3 is CATTNPGAGELFF. The CDR3 region has the DNA TGTGCCACTACCAATCCAGGGGCCGGGGAGCTGTTTTTT. This chain joins TRBV18 and TRBJ2-2; D is perhaps TRBD1 (6 bases). V was trimmed by 10 bases and J by 6 bases, leaving 15 bases between them. Germline CDR1 is KGHSH and CDR2 is LQKENI. This CDR3 is built from 13 residues. Looking up the rest from reference TRBV18 and TRBJ2-2 gives the full variable domain: NAGVMQNPRHLVRRRGQEARLRCSPMKGHSHVYWYRQLPEEGLKFMVYLQKENIIDESGMPKERFSAEFPKEGPSILRIQQVVRGDSAAYFCATTNPGAGELFFGEGSRLTVL.

The chain recombines TRBV27 with TRBJ1-1, with TRBD1 matching over 8 bases. CDR3 size: 18 residues. CDR1 is MNHEY, CDR2 SMNVEV, per germline (reference sequence). Trimming cost V 2 bases and J 1 base; bases outside gene matches: 12. CDR3 coding DNA: TGTGCCAGCAGTTTAGTCTTTTTGGAGGGGACAGGGAACACTGAAGCTTTCTTT. Residues: CASSLVFLEGTGNTEAFF.

The rearrangement links TRBV30 to TRBJ1-5; weak D call: TRBD1 (5 bases). Trimming removed 0 bases from V and 9 bases from J, with 9 bases in between. Germline V gives CDR1 GTSNPN, CDR2 SVGIG (reference sequence). The CDR3 runs to 12 residues. Written as DNA, the CDR3 is TGTGCCTGGAGTGTTGGGGGAATGCCCCAGCATTTT. Encoded protein: CAWSVGGMPQHF.

This chain connects TRBV13 to TRBJ2-3; the D gene is possibly TRBD1 (6 bases). CDR3 length: 14 amino acids. V was clipped by 0 bases and J by 6 bases, with 10 bases between them. The V gene's germline CDR1 is PRHDT and CDR2 FYEKMQ (reference sequence). Here the CDR3 reads CASSLGGAVDTQYF. The CDR3 nucleotides read TGTGCCAGCAGCTTAGGGGGGGCCGTTGATACGCAGTATTTT.